This passage covers 10 T cell receptor beta chains from one sample sequenced in a study of shared clonotypes between healthy human individuals. TCRdb's table, derived via immunoSEQ multiplex PCR, lists solely in-frame clones and lacks some. The repertoire holds around 1,000,000 clones, with around 77% as singletons. The source material was memory CD4+ T cells from PBMCs. Subset reported: CD45RA-negative fraction. The receptors were sampled from a man in his late teens or twenties in good health. Some clones in this sample may be carry-over from other donors' samples.

The J gene is TRBJ2-1, the V gene TRBV18, with TRBD2 identical over 11 bases. V dropped 2 bases and J dropped 8; count of bases not matched to a gene: 2. There are 14 residues in the CDR3. Germline CDR1 reads KGHSH; CDR2 reads LQKENI. Here the CDR3 DNA reads TGTGCCAGCTCACCATCGGGACTAGCGGATGAGCAGTTCTTC. Translating it yields CASSPSGLADEQFF.

The chain employs TRBV29-1 and TRBJ1-4; perhaps TRBD1 as D (5 bases). The germline V gene encodes CDR1 SQVTM and CDR2 ANQGSEA. V gave up 4 bases and J gave up 8 bases, with 11 bases separating them. The CDR3 covers 12 residues. CDR3: CSVVIGGEKLFF. The CDR3 nucleotides read TGCAGCGTTGTCATTGGGGGAGAAAAACTGTTTTTT.

This clone was counted a single time. The rearrangement joins TRBV19 to TRBJ1-5; no definite D call. Trimming shortened V by 3 bases and J by 5 bases, and 11 bases separated the two germline ends. The CDR3 consists of 14 residues. Germline CDR1 reads LNHDA; CDR2 reads SQIVND (reference sequence). CDR3 bases: TGTGCCAGTAGTATCAAGGGTCAGGATCAGCCCCAGCATTTT. Amino acids: CASSIKGQDQPQHF.

The genes are TRBV30 and TRBJ2-3, with a weak D call TRBD2 (5 bases). Trimming removed 0 bases from V and 6 bases from J, with 13 bases in between. Germline CDR1 reads GTSNPN; CDR2 reads SVGIG (reference sequence). This CDR3 spans 14 amino acids. CDR3 sequence: CAWSVSSPGDTQYF. DNA of the CDR3: TGTGCCTGGAGTGTAAGCTCGCCGGGGGATACGCAGTATTTT.

This clone was seen only once. The genes are TRBV28 and TRBJ1-5; 8 bases agree with TRBD1. Unmatched junction bases numbered 8, after V lost 2 bases and J lost 5 bases. The length of the CDR3 is 16 residues. CDR1 MDHEN and CDR2 SYDVKM come from the germline V gene. The CDR3 loop is CASSLVSGGFHQPQHF. The CDR3 bases are TGTGCCAGCAGTTTAGTGTCAGGGGGCTTCCATCAGCCCCAGCATTTT.

The CDR3 nucleotides are TGTGCCAGCAGTAATACAGGGGTCTCTCCCTACGAGCAGTACTTC. Its protein product is CASSNTGVSPYEQYF. The chain carries TRBV28 and TRBJ2-7; 7 nucleotides align to TRBD1. The V and J ends lost 5 bases and 2 bases, in that order; junction bases with no gene match: 9. Germline V lookup: CDR1 MDHEN, CDR2 SYDVKM. There are 15 residues in the CDR3.

The chain couples TRBV5-1 to TRBJ2-3; tentatively, D is TRBD1 or TRBD2 (5 bases each). This CDR3 comprises 15 residues. Trimming left V 5 bases short and J 2 bases short, with 15 bases between. The germline gives CDR1 SGHRS, CDR2 YFSETQ. The DNA for the CDR3 is TGCGCCAGCAGTCAGCAGGGAGATGCCACAGATACGCAGTATTTT. It encodes CASSQQGDATDTQYF.

V usage is TRBV11-3 and J usage is TRBJ2-1; D unclear. This CDR3 is 13 amino acids long. Germline V gives CDR1 SGHNT, CDR2 YENEEA. The V and J ends lost 4 bases and 4 bases respectively, with 8 bases between them. CDR3 loop: CASSSSAYNEQFF. For the CDR3, the DNA is TGTGCCAGCAGCTCTAGTGCGTACAATGAGCAGTTCTTC.

This clone has only a few counts. The genes are TRBV5-4 and TRBJ2-6; a possible D gene is TRBD1 (6 bases). The CDR3 sequence is 15 residues long. Germline assignment: CDR1 SGHNT and CDR2 YYREEE (reference sequence). The V end was cut by 0 bases, the J end by 4 bases, with 8 bases between. In DNA form, the CDR3 reads TGTGCCAGCAGCTTGGGGGGGCGAGGGGCCAACGTCCTGACTTTC. It specifies CASSLGGRGANVLTF. The variable domain in full, completed from reference TRBV5-4 and TRBJ2-6, reads ETGVTQSPTHLIKTRGQQVTLRCSSQSGHNTVSWYQQALGQGPQFIFQYYREEENGRGNFPPRFSGLQFPNYSSELNVNALELDDSALYLCASSLGGRGANVLTFGAGSRLTVL.

V is TRBV6-4 and J is TRBJ2-1; a weak D match, TRBD2 (6 bases). The V and J ends lost 5 bases and 4 bases respectively, with 12 bases between them. The germline gives CDR1 MRHNA, CDR2 SNTAGT. CDR3 length: 14 residues. CDR3 residues: CASSPRGTYNEQFF. The CDR3 nucleotides read TGTGCCAGCAGTCCCCGGGGGACTTACAATGAGCAGTTCTTC.